The TCR beta chain under discussion was sequenced for a study of blood T cell repertoires in COVID-19. The method was immunoSEQ multiplex PCR; TCRdb's version includes in-frame clones alone and lacks a portion of them. The sample has 370,000 or so clones, around 87% seen once; the top ten hold roughly 1.4%. This CDR3 is 16 amino acids long. The germline gives CDR1 SGHRS, CDR2 YFSETQ. J gave up 3 bases and V 4 bases, and 7 bases lay outside the gene matches. Cohort placement rested on clinical history that participants reported themselves. The sample was PBMCs or T cells enriched from blood (not recorded which). The chain has TRBV5-1 and TRBJ1-3; TRBD1 aligns across 10 bases. This TCR was recovered from a man aged 25-40 years who had recovered from COVID-19. The CDR3 loop is CASSQTGGLNGNTIYF. CDR3 DNA sequence: TGCGCCAGCAGCCAGACAGGGGGCTTGAATGGAAACACCATATATTTT. Full variable domain (outside the CDR3, taken from reference TRBV5-1 and TRBJ1-3): KAGVTQTPRYLIKTRGQQVTLSCSPISGHRSVSWYQQTPGQGLQFLFEYFSETQRNKGNFPGRFSGRQFSNSRSEMNVSTLELGDSALYLCASSQTGGLNGNTIYFGEGSWLTVV.